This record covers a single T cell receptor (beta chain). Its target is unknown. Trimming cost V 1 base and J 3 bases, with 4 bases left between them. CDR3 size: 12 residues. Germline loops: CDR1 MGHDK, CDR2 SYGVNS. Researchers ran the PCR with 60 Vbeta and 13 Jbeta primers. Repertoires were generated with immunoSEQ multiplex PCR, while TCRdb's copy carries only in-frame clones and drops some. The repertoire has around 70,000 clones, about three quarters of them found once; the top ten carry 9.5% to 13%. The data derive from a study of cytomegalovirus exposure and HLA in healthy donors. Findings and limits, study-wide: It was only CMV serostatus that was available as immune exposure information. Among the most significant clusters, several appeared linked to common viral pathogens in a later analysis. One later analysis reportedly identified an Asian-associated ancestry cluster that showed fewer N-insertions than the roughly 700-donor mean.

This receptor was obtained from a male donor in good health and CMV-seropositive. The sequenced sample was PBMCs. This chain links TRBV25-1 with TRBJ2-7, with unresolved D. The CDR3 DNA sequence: TGTGCCAGCAGTGAATCGGGCTACGAGCAGTACTTC. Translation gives CASSESGYEQYF.